A single sample gave rise to the 9 T cell receptor beta chains below, sequenced in a study of T cell repertoires in cytomegalovirus infection. From the reads, TCRdb called clonotypes with MiXCR, one entry per CDR3 protein. The sample yields around 74,000 distinct CDR3 sequences, about 4% seen once. What was sequenced was PBMCs. The receptors here all came from a human donor in good health (CMV status not recorded). Some clones in this sample may be carry-over from other donors' samples.

This clonotype has ten or more counts. The CDR3 sequence: CASSRLLGIETQYF. The CDR3 bases are TGTGCCAGCAGCCGGCTTCTAGGGATAGAGACCCAGTACTTC. The chain carries TRBV7-1 and TRBJ2-5; D unclear. TRBV7-1 is an ORF; its function is uncertain. This CDR3 region has 14 residues. V lost 5 bases and J lost 4, with 14 bases in between.

This clonotype was picked up many times. The gene calls are TRBV6-6 and TRBJ1-3; D ambiguous. Germline-derived CDR1 and CDR2 are MNHNY and SVGAGI (reference sequence). This CDR3 contains 14 residues. V was clipped by 2 bases and J by 4 bases, with 9 bases between them. The CDR3 nucleotides read TGTGCCAGCAGTTACGGGTCAGCAGGAAACACCATATATTTT. Translated: CASSYGSAGNTIYF.

Many counts were recorded for this clonotype. The chain joins TRBV5-6 to TRBJ2-7; weak D call: TRBD1 (7 bases). This CDR3 comprises 14 residues. Per germline, CDR1 SGHDT and CDR2 YYEEEE. Between the trimmed V and J ends, which lost 3 bases and 4 bases, there was a span of 14 bases. The CDR3 DNA reads TGTGCCAGCAGCTGGAGGGACAGTACATACGAGCAGTACTTC. It translates to CASSWRDSTYEQYF.

This clonotype was detected ten times or more. V gene TRBV7-2 combines with J gene TRBJ2-5; the D gene could be TRBD1 or TRBD2 (5 bases each). CDR1 SGHTA and CDR2 FQGNSA come from the germline V gene. The CDR3 sequence is 15 residues long. V dropped 5 bases and J dropped 5 bases, with 18 bases sitting between them. The CDR3: CASSPRDGAWETQYF. CDR3 nucleotide sequence: TGTGCCAGCAGCCCCCGGGACGGAGCCTGGGAGACCCAGTACTTC.

This clonotype appeared many times. The V call is TRBV28, the J call TRBJ2-2; D might be TRBD1 (5 bases). CDR3 length: 18 amino acids. V was trimmed by 6 bases and J by 5 bases, leaving 25 bases between them. Germline V lookup: CDR1 MDHEN, CDR2 SYDVKM. The CDR3 bases are TGTGCCAGCAGCCGCCTGTTTTATGCGCAGGGTCGGACCGGGGAGCTGTTTTTT. Its translation: CASSRLFYAQGRTGELFF.

This clonotype was counted many times. The rearrangement links TRBV7-8 to TRBJ1-2; D unresolved. V was trimmed by 5 bases and J by 5 bases, leaving 9 bases between them. The germline CDR1 and CDR2 sequences are SGHVS and FQNEAQ. The CDR3 has 12 amino acids. Here the CDR3 DNA reads TGTGCCAGCAGCCAAAACAGTTATGGCTACACCTTC. It codes for CASSQNSYGYTF.

This clonotype has a count of ten or more. The rearrangement uses TRBV6-2 or TRBV6-3 and TRBJ1-1; D unresolved. The CDR3 spans 13 residues. The V gene lost 0 bases and the J gene lost 6 bases, with 8 bases spanning the gap. CDR1 is MNHEY, CDR2 SVGEGT, per germline. The CDR3 DNA reads as TGTGCCAGCAGTTACTCAACTGTGGCTGAAGCTTTCTTT. Its protein is CASSYSTVAEAFF.

Many counts were recorded for this clonotype. V is TRBV7-2 and J is TRBJ2-7, with 10 bases that match TRBD1. The CDR3 extends over 16 amino acids. The germline V gene has CDR1 SGHTA and CDR2 FQGNSA. With 5 bases clipped from V and 4 bases from J, the junction kept 11 bases outside the gene matches. The CDR3 region is CASSQRTGGLMYEQYF. The CDR3 DNA follows: TGTGCCAGCAGCCAACGGACAGGGGGATTGATGTACGAGCAGTACTTC.

This clonotype has a count of ten or more. The chain recombines TRBV10-3 with TRBJ2-3, with 8 nucleotides matching TRBD1. The germline gives CDR1 ENHRY, CDR2 SYGVKD. This CDR3 has 13 amino acids. Losses at the gene ends were 4 bases for V and 4 bases for J; bases not matched to a gene: 1. The CDR3 region is CAISGQGPDTQYF. In DNA form, the CDR3 reads TGTGCCATCAGTGGACAGGGGCCAGATACGCAGTATTTT.